Sequencing of this T cell receptor beta chain was carried out in a study of metastatic and nonmetastatic thyroid tumors. General observations from the study: The study reportedly found significantly higher TCR beta diversity in malignant thyroid tumors than benign nodules, in blood and tumor.

Each patient came to thyroid surgery without any prior treatment (of any kind). The CDR3 has 12 residues. V was clipped by 6 bases and J by 4 bases, with 9 bases between them. Ten or more counts support this clone. Antigen: not known. TCRdb used MiXCR to call clones anew from the PCR reads. The sample has about 70,000 clones, more than 15% seen once. The chain joins TRBV12-3 or TRBV12-4 to TRBJ1-2; D is perhaps TRBD1 (6 bases). Specimen: blood. The TCR originated in a female donor with papillary thyroid cancer or a benign thyroid nodule (not recorded which). Some clones in this sample may be carry-over from other donors' samples. CDR3 region: CASSPGAYGYTF. The CDR3 nucleotides are TGTGCCAGCAGCCCAGGGGCCTATGGCTACACCTTC.